This T cell receptor beta chain originates from a study of T cell repertoires in cytomegalovirus infection. Overall study: Researchers turned to recently identified HLA-C-restricted CMV epitopes as well as well-studied HLA-B-restricted ones.

The CDR3 consists of 13 residues. Losses at the gene ends were 3 bases for V and 5 bases for J; bases not matched to a gene: 4. Per germline, CDR1 DFQATT and CDR2 SNEGSKA (reference sequence). Overall study findings and caveats: CMV-specific TCR beta clonotypes restricted by HLA-C were the ones dominating the ex vivo response. Cumulative frequency (of public TCR beta family members) identified carriers of CMV plus the relevant HLA.

MiXCR, run by TCRdb on the reads, gives a single entry per CDR3 protein. The repertoire holds roughly 860,000 distinct CDR3 sequences, around a third seen once, with approximately 13% in the top ten. This clonotype was counted between two and nine times. No antigen is known for it. Sequencing was performed on cultured CD8+ T cells from PBMCs, taken from culture after CMV antigen stimulation. This chain connects TRBV20-1 to TRBJ1-2; 9 bases agree with TRBD1. This clonotype was obtained from a human donor in good health (CMV status not recorded). Some clones in this sample may be carry-over from other donors' samples. CDR3 DNA: TGCAGTGCTAGGGGGGACAGGGAATATGGCTACACCTTC. Its translation is CSARGDREYGYTF.